This T cell receptor beta chain was sequenced in a study of T-cell memory formation after mild COVID-19. The CDR3 is 14 residues long. CDR1 and CDR2 (germline): LNHNV, YYDKDF (reference sequence). Trimming stripped 0 bases from V and 3 bases from J, with 8 bases between. This clonotype has more than one count but fewer than ten. TCRdb fed the 5' RACE reads into MiXCR, producing one record per CDR3 protein. Among 350,000 to 500,000 distinct CDR3 sequences listed, 15% to 20% were seen once. The sequence derives from an adult woman who had mild COVID-19 (a few samples of this study predate the infection). Cell type and time point are not known. The chain uses TRBV15 and TRBJ1-1; the D is unclear. Sample: PBMCs or a T cell subset sorted from them (not recorded which). CDR3 sequence reads: CATSRDPAYTEAFF. The DNA of the CDR3 is TGTGCCACCAGCAGAGATCCCGCTTACACTGAAGCTTTCTTT.